What follows are 24 T cell receptor beta chains derived from one specimen sequenced in a study of T cell responses to AZD1222 COVID-19 vaccine. The data were produced by immunoSEQ multiplex PCR, yet TCRdb's version contains in-frame clones alone and is incomplete. The table shows 120,000 to 150,000 clones, with 88% occurring only once. Source: peripheral blood, taken 28 days after the second dose of the MenACWY control vaccine. These receptors were obtained from an adult who received the MenACWY meningococcal vaccine as a control.

J is TRBJ2-5 and V is TRBV5-1; perhaps TRBD2 as D (5 bases). V dropped 3 bases and J dropped 1 base, with 10 bases sitting between them. The CDR3 is 14 amino acids. In germline, CDR1 is SGHRS, CDR2 YFSETQ. CDR3 residues: CASSSGRGQETQYF. In DNA, the CDR3 is TGCGCCAGCAGCTCCGGACGGGGCCAAGAGACCCAGTACTTC.

The chain has TRBV20-1 and TRBJ1-3, with D maybe TRBD1 (5 bases). V lost 3 bases and J 4 bases, leaving 19 bases between the germline ends. The CDR3 is 16 amino acids. Germline values: CDR1 DFQATT, CDR2 SNEGSKA (reference sequence). The CDR3: CSASDPERGAGNTIYF. The CDR3 nucleotides are TGCAGTGCTAGTGACCCCGAAAGAGGGGCCGGAAACACCATATATTTT.

V is TRBV21-1 and J is TRBJ1-1. TRBV21-1 is recorded as a pseudogene. The CDR3 spans 16 residues. CDR3 DNA sequence: TGTGCCAGCAGCAAGGGGGGAGCAGAGCCGAACACTGAAGCTTTCTTT. This gives the protein CASSKGGAEPNTEAFF.

This rearrangement joins TRBV3-1 (or the pseudogene TRBV3-2) to TRBJ2-7; D possibly matches TRBD1 or TRBD2 (5 bases each). Trimming took 3 bases from V and 3 from J, leaving 9 bases between them. The CDR3 contains 13 residues. Germline values: CDR1 LGHDT, CDR2 YNNKEL (reference sequence). CDR3 amino acids: CASSHLGDYEQYF. CDR3 DNA sequence: TGTGCCAGCAGCCACTTGGGGGACTACGAGCAGTACTTC.

V is TRBV29-1 and J is TRBJ1-1; D is perhaps TRBD1 (5 bases). The V gene's germline CDR1 is SQVTM and CDR2 ANQGSEA. The CDR3 is 13 residues long. Trimming removed 7 bases at V and 0 bases at J, with 12 bases between. CDR3: CSAEQAMNTEAFF. CDR3 nucleotides: TGCAGCGCCGAACAGGCGATGAACACTGAAGCTTTCTTT.

The CDR3 loop is CASARNEGGYEQYF. The CDR3 region has the DNA TGTGCCAGCGCAAGGAACGAGGGAGGATACGAGCAGTACTTC. The rearrangement uses TRBV7-2 and TRBJ2-7; the D gene is possibly TRBD2 (6 bases). The V gene lost 8 bases and the J gene lost 4 bases, with 18 bases spanning the gap. CDR1 and CDR2 (germline): SGHTA, FQGNSA. The CDR3 extends over 14 amino acids.

The chain joins TRBV19 to TRBJ2-7; 8 nucleotides agree with TRBD1. Trimming cost V 4 bases and J 3 bases; bases outside gene matches: 5. The CDR3 spans 14 residues. Germline assignment: CDR1 LNHDA and CDR2 SQIVND (reference sequence). The CDR3 coding sequence is TGTGCCAGTAGTAGGGCAGGGGGCTTCTACGAGCAGTACTTC. The encoded protein is CASSRAGGFYEQYF.

The chain employs TRBV15 and TRBJ1-5, with D possibly matching TRBD1 (6 bases). The V end lost 0 bases, the J end lost 7 bases, and 13 bases lay between the germline ends. The CDR3 is 15 residues long. Germline lookup yields CDR1 LNHNV and CDR2 YYDKDF (reference sequence). CDR3 region: CATSRDSGGPQPQHF. CDR3 DNA sequence: TGTGCCACCAGCAGAGATAGCGGGGGGCCCCAGCCCCAGCATTTT.

V gene TRBV5-1 combines with J gene TRBJ2-7; 10 positions agree with TRBD1. The CDR3 consists of 14 residues. Germline CDR1 is SGHRS and CDR2 is YFSETQ. V lost 2 bases to trimming and J lost 2 bases; unmatched junction nucleotides: 1. In DNA, the CDR3 is TGCGCCAGCAGCTTCGGGACAGGGGCCTACGAGCAGTACTTC. It encodes CASSFGTGAYEQYF.

CDR3 protein: CASSRGTGQEPQHF. CDR3 DNA: TGCGCCAGCAGCCGGGGGACAGGGCAGGAGCCCCAGCATTTT. V usage is TRBV5-1 and J usage is TRBJ1-5; 9 bases are a match to TRBD1. Germline V lookup: CDR1 SGHRS, CDR2 YFSETQ. Trimming cost V 4 bases and J 8 bases; bases outside gene matches: 7. This CDR3 comprises 14 residues.

The V gene is TRBV6-6, the J gene TRBJ1-3, with D hard to call. Trimming took off 2 bases at V and 1 base at J, with 12 bases between the two ends. The CDR3 sequence is 16 residues long. Germline V lookup: CDR1 MNHNY, CDR2 SVGAGI (reference sequence). The CDR3, as DNA: TGTGCCAGCAGTTACCAAGGTCGGGTTTCTGGAAACACCATATATTTT. It encodes CASSYQGRVSGNTIYF.

J is TRBJ2-3 and V is TRBV3-1 (or the pseudogene TRBV3-2), with D possibly matching TRBD2 (5 bases). The CDR3 contains 14 residues. Trimming removed 0 bases from V and 9 bases from J, with 13 bases in between. Germline CDR1 LGHDT, CDR2 YNNKEL (reference sequence). CDR3 nucleotides: TGTGCCAGCAGCCAAGATCGGGGAGCCGGAACGCAGTATTTT. This translates into CASSQDRGAGTQYF.

The chain combines TRBV21-1 with TRBJ2-7; the table's D call, TRBD2, has no DNA check behind it. TRBV21-1 is a known pseudogene. The CDR3 contains 22 residues. This CDR3 is CASSKGWPNPTTGTNFSYEQYF. For the CDR3, the DNA is TGTGCCAGCAGCAAAGGATGGCCAAACCCAACAACCGGGACTAACTTCTCCTACGAGCAGTACTTC.

This rearrangement joins TRBV5-1 to TRBJ1-1; 8 positions match TRBD1. In germline, CDR1 is SGHRS, CDR2 YFSETQ. J was trimmed by 8 bases and V by 0 bases; bases with no gene match: 0. CDR3 length equals 12 residues. The CDR3, as DNA: TGCGCCAGCAGCTTGGACAGGGGGGAAGCTTTCTTT. Translated: CASSLDRGEAFF.

This clone appeared a single time. This chain uses TRBV4-3 with TRBJ2-7; 8 bases are a match to TRBD2. The CDR3 covers 15 residues. Germline assignment: CDR1 LGHNA and CDR2 YSLEER. V was clipped by 0 bases and J by 7 bases; unmatched bases: 8. CDR3 sequence: CASSQEPGGAGEQYF. The CDR3 nucleotides are TGCGCCAGCAGCCAAGAACCGGGGGGGGCCGGAGAGCAGTACTTC.

The J gene is TRBJ1-2, the V gene TRBV19; D gene ambiguous. Per the germline V gene, CDR1 is LNHDA and CDR2 is SQIVND (reference sequence). V shed 3 bases and J shed 4 bases, with 12 bases lying between them. The CDR3 is 14 amino acids. CDR3 nucleotides: TGTGCCAGTAGTATGAGAGAGGTTGGCTATGGCTACACCTTC. This gives the protein CASSMREVGYGYTF.

J is TRBJ2-1 and V is TRBV7-9; D call uncertain. Germline V gives CDR1 SEHNR, CDR2 FQNEAQ (reference sequence). CDR3 length: 13 residues. V dropped 0 bases and J dropped 13 bases, with 13 bases sitting between them. The CDR3 loop reads CASSLARWGSQFF. The CDR3 region has the DNA TGTGCCAGCAGCTTAGCGCGGTGGGGTTCTCAGTTCTTC.

The chain is built from TRBV7-8 and TRBJ2-1, with TRBD2 matching over 12 bases. The CDR3 length is 15 residues. Trimming cost V 8 bases and J 3 bases; bases outside gene matches: 5. Germline V gene data show CDR1 as SGHVS and CDR2 as FQNEAQ. The CDR3 here is CASSTSGGFYNEQFF. In DNA form, the CDR3 reads TGTGCCAGCTCAACTAGCGGGGGGTTCTACAATGAGCAGTTCTTC.

This chain connects TRBV6-5 to TRBJ1-4; no clear D. Trimming shortened V by 6 bases and J by 8 bases, and 16 bases separated the two germline ends. This CDR3 comprises 14 residues. CDR1 is MNHEY, CDR2 SVGAGI, per germline. The DNA for the CDR3 is TGTGCCAGCAGCTCCGAACTCAGTTGGGAAAAACTGTTTTTT. Translating gives CASSSELSWEKLFF.

V and J are TRBV5-5 and TRBJ1-2, with TRBD1 as a possible D gene (6 bases). The V gene lost 0 bases and the J gene lost 7 bases, with 10 bases spanning the gap. The CDR3 extends over 13 amino acids. Germline CDR1 is SGHKS and CDR2 is YYEKEE (reference sequence). Written as DNA, the CDR3 is TGTGCCAGCAGCTTGGACAGGGAAGGTGGCTACACCTTC. Protein sequence: CASSLDREGGYTF.

The chain uses TRBV5-1 and TRBJ1-3, with D perhaps TRBD1 (5 bases). Deletions cut 3 bases from V and 4 bases from J, with 20 bases between. Germline assignment: CDR1 SGHRS and CDR2 YFSETQ. The CDR3 runs 17 residues. The CDR3 here is CASSSLTRGSYGNTIYF. In nucleotides, the CDR3 is TGCGCCAGCAGCTCGCTAACCCGGGGGTCCTACGGAAACACCATATATTTT.

The CDR3 here is CASSLLSGGGGYTF. DNA for the CDR3: TGTGCCAGCAGCTTACTCTCCGGGGGCGGAGGCTACACCTTC. The J gene is TRBJ1-2, the V gene TRBV7-8; TRBD1 might be the D (6 bases). The V and J ends lost 2 bases and 8 bases respectively, with 15 bases between them. CDR3 size: 14 residues. Germline V lookup: CDR1 SGHVS, CDR2 FQNEAQ.

This clone has more than one count but fewer than ten. The gene calls are TRBV4-3 and TRBJ1-1; D is ambiguous. The length of the CDR3 is 13 residues. V lost 1 base to trimming and J lost 4 bases, with 7 bases between them. Germline assignment: CDR1 LGHNA and CDR2 YSLEER. In DNA, the CDR3 is TGCGCCAGCAGCCAAGTGGCGAGCACTGAAGCTTTCTTT. Protein product: CASSQVASTEAFF.

This clone was observed a single time. The J gene is TRBJ2-6, the V gene TRBV4-3; unclear D gene. This CDR3 comprises 15 residues. The V and J ends lost 3 bases and 3 bases respectively, with 9 bases between them. Germline V gives CDR1 LGHNA, CDR2 YSLEER. The chain's CDR3 is CASSQSGFGANVLTF. The DNA of the CDR3 is TGCGCCAGCAGCCAGTCAGGCTTTGGGGCCAACGTCCTGACTTTC.